Shown below are 29 T cell receptor beta chains from a single sample sequenced in a study of T cells in Graves' hyperthyroidism and ophthalmopathy. Researchers amplified the TCR beta CDR3 regions from RNA transcripts. First-round RT-PCR targeting the TCR CDR3 was performed with the HTBI primer set. TCRdb re-derived calls from the multiplex PCR reads in MiXCR, one entry per CDR3 protein. The sample lists more than 500,000 distinct CDR3 sequences; roughly 17% were seen once. Sequenced input: blood. These receptors were obtained from a woman aged 25 to 39 with Graves' hyperthyroidism.

To note about this clonotype: This may come from a read error, since a much larger clone is one base off. This chain's CDR3 is CASSADGNTEAFF. CDR3 nucleotide sequence: TGTGCCAGCAGCGCTGACGGGAACACTGAAGCTTTCTTT. This sequence joins TRBV28 and TRBJ1-1; D is uncertain. This CDR3 comprises 13 residues. The germline V and J ends were trimmed by 6 bases and 1 base, with 9 bases remaining between them. CDR1 is MDHEN, CDR2 SYDVKM, per germline.

The chain links TRBV28 to TRBJ1-2, with 7 positions matching TRBD1. This CDR3 has 17 residues. Trimming took 10 bases from V and 2 from J; bases not matched to a gene: 19. CDR1 is MDHEN, CDR2 SYDVKM, per germline. CDR3: CATPLLRTGTENYGYTF. DNA for the CDR3: TGTGCCACCCCTCTACTGAGAACCGGGACAGAGAACTATGGCTACACCTTC.

This clonotype was picked up many times. The V call is TRBV27, the J call TRBJ2-4, with D unresolved. V was clipped by 6 bases and J by 0 bases, with 12 bases between them. Germline V gives CDR1 MNHEY, CDR2 SMNVEV (reference sequence). The CDR3 extends over 15 amino acids. The CDR3 protein is CASRKFAEAKNIQYF. The CDR3 region has the DNA TGTGCCAGCAGAAAGTTTGCCGAAGCCAAAAACATTCAGTACTTC.

V gene TRBV7-3 combines with J gene TRBJ2-2; 11 bases agree with TRBD2. CDR1 SGHTA and CDR2 FQGTGA come from the germline V gene. The CDR3 sequence is 17 residues long. The V and J ends lost 0 bases and 5 bases, in that order; junction bases with no gene match: 5. The CDR3 DNA follows: TGTGCCAGCAGCTTAACTCCACTAGCGGGAGAAACCGGGGAGCTGTTTTTT. This codes for CASSLTPLAGETGELFF.

This clonotype came up many times. The rearrangement links TRBV7-2 to TRBJ2-3, with D maybe TRBD2 (5 bases). Germline lookup yields CDR1 SGHTA and CDR2 FQGNSA. Trimming stripped 3 bases from V and 6 bases from J, with 10 bases between. This CDR3 has 13 amino acids. CDR3 nucleotide sequence: TGTGCCAGCAGCTTGGGGAGCCGCGATACGCAGTATTTT. It translates to CASSLGSRDTQYF. Full variable domain (rest looked up from reference TRBV7-2 and TRBJ2-3): GAGVSQSPSNKVTEKGKDVELRCDPISGHTALYWYRQSLGQGLEFLIYFQGNSAPDKSGLPSDRFSAERTGGSVSTLTIQRTQQEDSAVYLCASSLGSRDTQYFGPGTRLTVL.

This clonotype was observed many times. V gene TRBV28 combines with J gene TRBJ2-1, with 9 positions matching TRBD2. CDR3 length: 14 amino acids. Germline-derived CDR1 and CDR2 are MDHEN and SYDVKM. V was pared by 10 bases and J by 6 bases, with 10 bases of the junction left unmatched. The chain's CDR3 is CATSRREGGNEQFF. The CDR3 DNA reads TGTGCCACCTCCCGGCGGGAGGGTGGCAATGAGCAGTTCTTC.

This clonotype showed up many times. The chain is built from TRBV28 and TRBJ2-7; a possible D gene is TRBD2 (6 bases). V was pared by 8 bases and J by 0 bases, with 14 bases between. The CDR3 totals 14 residues. CDR1 is MDHEN and CDR2 is SYDVKM in the germline V gene. In DNA, the CDR3 is TGTGCCAGCGGGGGAGGCTACTCCTCCTACGAGCAGTACTTC. It is translated as CASGGGYSSYEQYF. Combining the CDR3 with reference TRBV28 and TRBJ2-7 gives the whole variable domain DVKVTQSSRYLVKRTGEKVFLECVQDMDHENMFWYRQDPGLGLRLIYFSYDVKMKEKGDIPEGYSVSREKKERFSLILESASTNQTSMYLCASGGGYSSYEQYFGPGTRLTVT.

This clonotype was seen repeatedly, ten times or more. V and J are TRBV30 and TRBJ2-7; the D gene is possibly TRBD1 (5 bases). CDR1 is GTSNPN and CDR2 is SVGIG in the germline V gene (reference sequence). The CDR3 contains 13 residues. The V end lost 4 bases, the J end lost 1 base, and 11 bases lay between the germline ends. As DNA, the CDR3 is TGTGCCTGGACCCCTGGGGCTTCCTACGAGCAGTACTTC. Encoded protein: CAWTPGASYEQYF.

The chain couples TRBV5-4 to TRBJ1-2; D is ambiguous. Germline lookup yields CDR1 SGHNT and CDR2 YYREEE (reference sequence). The CDR3 spans 13 residues. Deletions cut 0 bases from V and 4 bases from J, with 7 bases between. CDR3 nucleotide sequence: TGTGCCAGCAGCTTGGAAACATCCTATGGCTACACCTTC. This translates into CASSLETSYGYTF.

Concerning this clonotype itself: The junction does not match germline at one end; this may be a read error. The chain couples TRBV11-1 to TRBJ2-1; D unresolved. The CDR3 totals 13 residues. Germline values: CDR1 SGHAT, CDR2 FQDESV (reference sequence). The CDR3: CASSQVHNNEQFF. DNA of the CDR3: TGCGCCAGCAGCCAAGTCCATAACAATGAGCAGTTCTTC.

This clonotype was picked up many times. The chain combines TRBV28 with TRBJ1-5; tentative D call: TRBD1 (5 bases). Per germline, CDR1 MDHEN and CDR2 SYDVKM. The CDR3 runs to 13 residues. The V gene lost 6 bases and the J gene lost 3 bases, with 9 bases spanning the gap. The CDR3 loop reads CASRQQVNQPQHF. CDR3 DNA sequence: TGTGCCAGCAGACAACAGGTCAATCAGCCCCAGCATTTT.

This clonotype was recorded many times. J is TRBJ2-1 and V is TRBV19; D is unresolved. Germline CDR1 reads LNHDA; CDR2 reads SQIVND (reference sequence). The ends were cut back, 5 bases at V and 7 bases at J, with 12 bases in the middle. The CDR3 extends over 13 amino acids. The DNA of the CDR3 is TGTGCCAGTAGTGTGACGTTGGGGAATGAGCAGTTCTTC. Its translation: CASSVTLGNEQFF.

The V and J genes are TRBV18 and TRBJ2-7; 9 bases map to TRBD1. The germline V gene has CDR1 KGHSH and CDR2 LQKENI. The CDR3 consists of 16 residues. Unmatched junction bases numbered 9, after V lost 5 bases and J lost 1 base. CDR3 amino acids: CASSTNSGTGSYEQYF. CDR3 DNA sequence: TGTGCCAGCTCAACTAACTCCGGGACAGGGTCCTACGAGCAGTACTTC.

The chain combines TRBV9 with TRBJ2-7, with D perhaps given as TRBD1 or TRBD2 (7 bases each). The CDR3 totals 15 residues. V was clipped by 5 bases and J by 1 base, with 16 bases between them. CDR1 and CDR2 from the germline V gene are SGDLS and YYNGEE. CDR3 nucleotide sequence: TGTGCCAGCAGTGTCCAGGGGGACTATTCCTACGAGCAGTACTTC. Amino acids: CASSVQGDYSYEQYF.

This clonotype occurred a few times. The chain couples TRBV6-2 or TRBV6-3 to TRBJ2-7, with D unclear. There are 16 residues in the CDR3. Per the germline V gene, CDR1 is MNHEY and CDR2 is SVGEGT. V was trimmed by 2 bases and J by 2 bases, leaving 16 bases between them. CDR3 region: CASSYPISRNPYEQYF. The DNA of the CDR3 is TGTGCCAGCAGTTACCCCATCAGCAGGAACCCCTACGAGCAGTACTTC.

This clonotype was counted between two and nine times. The rearrangement joins TRBV28 to TRBJ2-5, with unresolved D. The CDR3 runs to 14 residues. Per germline, CDR1 MDHEN and CDR2 SYDVKM. Trimming left V 3 bases short and J 2 bases short, with 10 bases between. This CDR3 reads CASSFENPQETQYF. The CDR3 coding sequence is TGTGCCAGCAGTTTCGAGAACCCTCAAGAGACCCAGTACTTC. The full variable domain, with the rest looked up from reference TRBV28 and TRBJ2-5, is DVKVTQSSRYLVKRTGEKVFLECVQDMDHENMFWYRQDPGLGLRLIYFSYDVKMKEKGDIPEGYSVSREKKERFSLILESASTNQTSMYLCASSFENPQETQYFGPGTRLLVL.

For this clonotype: At one end the junction does not follow the germline gene, possibly because of a read error. The rearrangement uses TRBV9 and TRBJ1-1; maybe TRBD1 (5 bases). CDR1 and CDR2 (germline): SGDLS, YYNGEE. The CDR3 extends over 14 amino acids. The CDR3 loop reads CASSVGGGNTKAFF. CDR3 DNA sequence: TGTGCCAGCAGCGTAGGGGGGGGGAACACTAAAGCTTTCTTT.

This sequence joins TRBV4-2 and TRBJ2-1; 7 bases are a match to TRBD1. Unmatched junction bases numbered 5, after V lost 0 bases and J lost 15 bases. In germline, CDR1 is LGHNA, CDR2 YNFKEQ. This CDR3 region has 12 residues. CDR3 region: CASSQDKDRWFF. The CDR3 nucleotides are TGTGCCAGCAGCCAAGATAAGGACAGGTGGTTCTTC.

This clonotype appeared many times. This chain connects TRBV20-1 to TRBJ2-1, with 15 bases that match TRBD2. The J segment lost 7 bases and the V segment lost 3 bases, leaving 4 bases of the junction unmatched. Germline V gene data show CDR1 as DFQATT and CDR2 as SNEGSKA (reference sequence). There are 15 residues in the CDR3. The CDR3, as DNA: TGCAGTGCTAGGACCGGGACTAGCGGGAGGAATGAGCAGTTCTTC. Residues: CSARTGTSGRNEQFF.

This clonotype was seen repeatedly, ten times or more. The V gene is TRBV27, the J gene TRBJ2-3, with no clear D. Germline V gene data show CDR1 as MNHEY and CDR2 as SMNVEV (reference sequence). With 4 bases removed from V and 4 bases from J, the gap between germline ends came to 6 bases. This CDR3 contains 12 residues. CDR3 region: CASSYGSDTQYF. As DNA, the CDR3 is TGTGCCAGCAGTTATGGGTCAGATACGCAGTATTTT.

This sequence joins TRBV10-2 and TRBJ2-7; 9 nucleotides match TRBD1. V lost 7 bases and J lost 4; bases outside the gene matches: 8. Germline CDR1 WSHSY, CDR2 SAAADI. This CDR3 has 14 residues. The CDR3 here is CASKFETGGYEQYF. DNA of the CDR3: TGCGCCAGCAAATTCGAGACAGGGGGTTACGAGCAGTACTTC.

This clonotype was detected a few times. The J gene is TRBJ2-7, the V gene TRBV13, with D possibly matching TRBD1 (5 bases). This CDR3 comprises 14 residues. V was pared by 5 bases and J by 5 bases, with 16 bases between. Germline CDR1 and CDR2: PRHDT and FYEKMQ (reference sequence). The CDR3 region is CASSRRRVRHEQYF. The CDR3 coding sequence is TGTGCCAGCAGCCGTCGCAGGGTCAGGCACGAGCAGTACTTC.

This clonotype was seen more than once but under ten times. This chain connects TRBV5-5 to TRBJ1-1; 10 nucleotides line up with TRBD1. Germline CDR1 and CDR2: SGHKS and YYEKEE (reference sequence). The CDR3 has 15 residues. The junction had 7 bases not matched to a gene; V was cut back by 2 bases and J by 6 bases. The CDR3 region is CASSFRQGANAEAFF. CDR3 in DNA: TGTGCCAGCAGCTTCCGACAGGGGGCTAATGCTGAAGCTTTCTTT.

The chain links TRBV6-1 to TRBJ2-7; 8 positions agree with TRBD1. V lost 6 bases, J lost 3 bases, and 4 bases stayed unmatched. Germline assignment: CDR1 MNHNS and CDR2 SASEGT. The CDR3 loop spans 13 amino acids. CDR3 in amino acids: CASSRGPNYEQYF. CDR3 DNA sequence: TGTGCCAGCAGCAGGGGGCCTAACTACGAGCAGTACTTC.

The chain carries TRBV5-1 and TRBJ2-2; D gene ambiguous. Trimming took off 2 bases at V and 7 bases at J, with 9 bases between the two ends. This CDR3 region has 13 residues. Germline lookup yields CDR1 SGHRS and CDR2 YFSETQ. The CDR3 is CASSFEVGGELFF. DNA for the CDR3: TGCGCCAGCAGCTTTGAGGTGGGCGGGGAGCTGTTTTTT.

This clonotype was detected ten times or more. The chain employs TRBV28 and TRBJ1-1; 8 bases are shared with TRBD1. The germline CDR1 and CDR2 sequences are MDHEN and SYDVKM. The trim removed 4 bases at V and 4 bases at J, leaving 11 bases unmatched. CDR3 length: 16 amino acids. The CDR3 region is CASSYSRGQGPTEAFF. CDR3 nucleotide sequence: TGTGCCAGCAGTTATAGCCGAGGACAGGGCCCCACTGAAGCTTTCTTT.

This chain uses TRBV14 with TRBJ2-6; no firm D call. From germline, CDR1 is SGHDN and CDR2 FVKESK. The CDR3 contains 17 residues. Trimming left V 4 bases short and J 0 bases short, with 13 bases between. CDR3 in DNA: TGTGCCAGCAGCCCACCTCGACGGAGCTCTGGGGCCAACGTCCTGACTTTC. Translated: CASSPPRRSSGANVLTF.

The chain uses TRBV18 and TRBJ1-6, with TRBD1 as a possible D gene (5 bases). The germline gives CDR1 KGHSH, CDR2 LQKENI. The CDR3 consists of 17 residues. Trimming cost V 2 bases and J 7 bases, with 18 bases left between them. Here the CDR3 DNA reads TGTGCCAGCTCACCAAGGGGCGGGCAGATCGGGAATTCACCCCTCCACTTT. Its translation is CASSPRGGQIGNSPLHF.

The CDR3 loop reads CASGLGPTEAFF. The CDR3 nucleotides are TGCGCCAGTGGCTTAGGGCCCACTGAAGCTTTCTTT. The V call is TRBV5-1, the J call TRBJ1-1; no firm D call. CDR1 is SGHRS, CDR2 YFSETQ, per germline. Trimming shortened V by 8 bases and J by 4 bases, and 12 bases separated the two germline ends. The CDR3 has 12 residues.